The subject of this entry is one T cell receptor beta chain. This record belongs to a study of CDR3 diversity in severe acne. In TCRdb, the PCR reads were re-called with MiXCR into one record per CDR3 protein. The data show around 85,000 distinct CDR3 sequences, with less than 65% seen just once and under 14% held by the top ten. This CDR3 has 14 residues. With V trimmed by 4 bases and J by 8 bases, 5 bases remained unmatched. From germline, CDR1 is SNHLY and CDR2 FYNNEI. The clonotype originates from a male donor with severe acne vulgaris. The sequenced sample was blood. The chain recombines TRBV2 with TRBJ2-1, with 10 positions matching TRBD2. CDR3 amino acids: CASSGLAGPDEQFF. The CDR3 DNA reads as TGTGCCAGCAGTGGACTAGCGGGTCCTGATGAGCAGTTCTTC.